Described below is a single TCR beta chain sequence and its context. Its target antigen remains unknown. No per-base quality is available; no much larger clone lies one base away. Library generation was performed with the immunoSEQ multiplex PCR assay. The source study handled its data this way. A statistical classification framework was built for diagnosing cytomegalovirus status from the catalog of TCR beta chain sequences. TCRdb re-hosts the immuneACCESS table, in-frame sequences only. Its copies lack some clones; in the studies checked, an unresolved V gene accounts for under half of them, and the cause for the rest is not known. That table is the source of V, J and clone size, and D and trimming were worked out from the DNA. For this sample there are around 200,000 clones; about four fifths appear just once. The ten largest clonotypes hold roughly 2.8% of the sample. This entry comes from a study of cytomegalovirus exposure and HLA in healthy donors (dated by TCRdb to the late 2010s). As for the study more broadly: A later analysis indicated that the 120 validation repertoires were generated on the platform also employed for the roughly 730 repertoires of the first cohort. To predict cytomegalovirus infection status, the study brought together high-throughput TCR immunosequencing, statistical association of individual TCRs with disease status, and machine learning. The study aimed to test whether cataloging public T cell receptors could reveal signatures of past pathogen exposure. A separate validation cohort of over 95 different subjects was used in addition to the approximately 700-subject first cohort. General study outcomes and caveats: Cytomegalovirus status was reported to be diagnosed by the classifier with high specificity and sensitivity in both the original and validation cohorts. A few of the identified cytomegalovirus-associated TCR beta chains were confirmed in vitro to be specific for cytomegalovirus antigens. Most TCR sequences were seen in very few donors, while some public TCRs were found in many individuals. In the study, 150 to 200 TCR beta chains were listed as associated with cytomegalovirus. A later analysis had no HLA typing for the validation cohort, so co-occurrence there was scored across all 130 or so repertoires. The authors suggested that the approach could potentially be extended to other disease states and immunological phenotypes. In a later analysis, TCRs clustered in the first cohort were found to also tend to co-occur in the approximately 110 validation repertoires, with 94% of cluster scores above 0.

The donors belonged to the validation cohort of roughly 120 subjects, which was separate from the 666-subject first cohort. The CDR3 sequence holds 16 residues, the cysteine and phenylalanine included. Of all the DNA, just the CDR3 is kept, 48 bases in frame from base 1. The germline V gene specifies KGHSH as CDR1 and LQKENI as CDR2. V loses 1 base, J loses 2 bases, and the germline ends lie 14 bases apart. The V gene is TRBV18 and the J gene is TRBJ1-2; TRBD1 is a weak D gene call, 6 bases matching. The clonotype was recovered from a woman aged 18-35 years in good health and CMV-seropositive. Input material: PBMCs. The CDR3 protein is CASSPRITGPNYGYTF. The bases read TGTGCCAGCTCACCACGAATCACAGGGCCCAACTATGGCTACACCTTC.